These 8 T cell receptor beta chains share one sample of origin, sequenced in a study of PD-L1 blockade in urothelial cancer. Time point described: pretreatment peripheral blood. Clones were sequenced by immunoSEQ multiplex PCR, and TCRdb holds only the in-frame ones, with some missing. The sample yields 60,000 to 75,000 clones, approximately 84% seen once. The source material was PBMCs, sampled around atezolizumab (anti-PD-L1) treatment. The receptor set was obtained from a man aged 55 to 69 with urothelial cancer.

The chain is built from TRBV7-2 and TRBJ1-2, with 7 bases identical to TRBD1. Unmatched junction bases numbered 5, after V lost 4 bases and J lost 3 bases. There are 14 residues in the CDR3. Germline lookup yields CDR1 SGHTA and CDR2 FQGNSA. CDR3 sequence (DNA): TGTGCCAGCAGCTCAAGGACAGGAGACTATGGCTACACCTTC. It translates to CASSSRTGDYGYTF.

This clone has just a few counts. This chain connects TRBV6-5 to TRBJ1-6, with D tentatively TRBD1 (5 bases). V lost 1 base and J lost 10, with 17 bases in between. Per germline, CDR1 MNHEY and CDR2 SVGAGI. The CDR3 contains 16 residues. The CDR3 DNA follows: TGTGCCAGCAGTTACTATGTGGGGGGTAGGGGCTCACCCCTCCACTTT. This sequence encodes CASSYYVGGRGSPLHF.

V is TRBV27 and J is TRBJ1-1, with D uncertain. Germline CDR1 and CDR2: MNHEY and SMNVEV (reference sequence). V dropped 6 bases and J dropped 5 bases, with 13 bases sitting between them. CDR3 length: 13 residues. The CDR3 DNA is TGTGCCAGCAGCCCTCGCGGGAGTACTGAAGCTTTCTTT. It encodes CASSPRGSTEAFF.

The V and J genes are TRBV9 and TRBJ2-7; D is perhaps TRBD2 (5 bases). This CDR3 is 14 amino acids long. V was cut by 4 bases and J by 7 bases, with 18 bases left in between. Germline loops: CDR1 SGDLS, CDR2 YYNGEE. The CDR3 spells CASSPSGSLGEQYF. The CDR3 DNA reads TGTGCCAGCAGCCCCTCGGGGTCCTTGGGGGAGCAGTACTTC.

The genes are TRBV27 and TRBJ1-4, with D possibly matching TRBD1 (5 bases). The length of the CDR3 is 14 residues. The V end lost 2 bases, the J end lost 8 bases, and 12 bases lay between the germline ends. Germline CDR1 is MNHEY and CDR2 is SMNVEV (reference sequence). The CDR3 DNA reads TGTGCCAGCAGTTTAAGGGGCGGGGGGGAAAAACTGTTTTTT. Its translation: CASSLRGGGEKLFF.

The chain has TRBV2 and TRBJ1-5; 8 bases agree with TRBD1. J was trimmed by 7 bases and V by 10 bases; bases with no gene match: 12. Germline CDR1 reads SNHLY; CDR2 reads FYNNEI. The CDR3 has 14 residues. CDR3 sequence: CATTDRVSNQPQHF. The CDR3 DNA reads as TGTGCCACCACGGACAGGGTGTCCAACCAGCCCCAGCATTTT.

V gene TRBV4-2 combines with J gene TRBJ2-5, with 10 bases fitting TRBD1. Losses at the gene ends were 1 base for V and 7 bases for J; bases not matched to a gene: 9. The CDR3 is 16 residues long. The germline CDR1 and CDR2 sequences are LGHNA and YNFKEQ. The CDR3 nucleotides read TGTGCCAGCAGCCAAGGCCCGACAGGGGGCGAGGGGACCCAGTACTTC. Its protein is CASSQGPTGGEGTQYF.

The J gene is TRBJ2-7, the V gene TRBV30; the D gene is possibly TRBD1 (6 bases). Deletions cut 2 bases from V and 7 bases from J, with 9 bases between. The CDR3 spans 11 residues. Germline V lookup: CDR1 GTSNPN, CDR2 SVGIG (reference sequence). In nucleotides, the CDR3 is TGTGCCTGGAGTTCAGGGGTTGAGCAGTACTTC. Protein product: CAWSSGVEQYF.